The clone carrying this T cell receptor (beta chain) was seen once. The data derive from a study of T cell changes during pregnancy in multiple sclerosis. This table comes from immunoSEQ multiplex PCR, and its TCRdb copy is limited to in-frame clones, with some not included. The sample includes tens of thousands of clones, approximately 95% of them seen just once. The CDR3 is 14 residues long. Germline V gene data show CDR1 as MNHEY and CDR2 as SVGAGI. Trimming cost V 6 bases and J 4 bases; bases outside gene matches: 8. The sample here was CD8+ T cells from peripheral blood mononuclear cells, taken in the second trimester of pregnancy. The chain joins TRBV6-5 to TRBJ1-2; 7 bases line up with TRBD1. The TCR sequence derives from a female donor with multiple sclerosis, enrolled in a pregnancy study. Here the CDR3 reads CASSDQDRPYGYTF. CDR3 sequence (DNA): TGTGCCAGCAGCGATCAGGACAGGCCCTATGGCTACACCTTC.